The 29 T cell receptor beta chains reported below all come from one sample, sequenced in a study of T cell clones after liver transplantation. Profiling relied on immunoSEQ multiplex PCR, and the TCRdb table lists in-frame clones only, not all of them. Seen here are tens of thousands of clones, 86% observed once, and the top ten hold almost 2.5%. The source was CD4+ T cells from blood, collected 24 months after liver transplant. These TCRs come from a human patient who received a liver transplant. Some of the T cells might come from the graft donor.

The gene calls are TRBV10-3 and TRBJ2-2; the match to TRBD2 covers 7 bases. CDR3 size: 17 residues. CDR1 and CDR2 (germline): ENHRY, SYGVKD. J lost 4 bases, V lost 2 bases, and 10 bases had no gene match. CDR3 sequence reads: CAISEPGEGRGTGELFF. CDR3 DNA sequence: TGTGCCATCAGTGAGCCGGGGGAGGGCCGGGGCACCGGGGAGCTGTTTTTT.

V and J are TRBV6-6 and TRBJ2-3; D is perhaps TRBD2 (7 bases). CDR1 and CDR2 from the germline V gene are MNHNY and SVGAGI (reference sequence). The CDR3 contains 12 residues. Trimming pared 8 bases from V and 5 bases from J, leaving 11 bases between. The CDR3 DNA reads TGTGCCAGCGGGGGGGCGGGAGATACGCAGTATTTT. It is translated as CASGGAGDTQYF.

This rearrangement joins TRBV11-1 to TRBJ2-7, with 10 bases aligning to TRBD1. Germline-derived CDR1 and CDR2 are SGHAT and FQDESV (reference sequence). J lost 1 base, V lost 1 base, and 1 base had no gene match. The CDR3 spans 15 residues. The CDR3 is CASSLGQGASYEQYF. The CDR3 DNA is TGTGCCAGCAGCTTAGGACAGGGGGCGTCCTACGAGCAGTACTTC.

Regarding this clone: Germline is not matched at one junction end, which may reflect a read error. This chain links TRBV13 with TRBJ2-7; TRBD2 aligns across 8 bases. This CDR3 has 12 residues. The V gene's germline CDR1 is PRHDT and CDR2 FYEKMQ (reference sequence). The CDR3 nucleotides are TGTGCCAGCAGCTCCCCGGGGACTAGGGTAGACTTC. Its translation is CASSSPGTRVDF.

This chain links TRBV9 with TRBJ1-2; 7 bases align to TRBD1. V trimming: 4 bases; J trimming: 1 base; junction bases outside the gene matches: 7. The CDR3 consists of 15 residues. Germline V gives CDR1 SGDLS, CDR2 YYNGEE. Here the CDR3 reads CASSPLGTDNYGYTF. CDR3 bases: TGTGCCAGCAGCCCCCTTGGGACAGATAACTATGGCTACACCTTC.

The chain links TRBV7-2 to TRBJ2-2; D perhaps matches TRBD2 (7 bases). The germline V gene has CDR1 SGHTA and CDR2 FQGNSA. The germline V and J ends were trimmed by 5 bases and 4 bases, with 20 bases remaining between them. This CDR3 has 17 residues. The CDR3: CASSIPGGRGRTGELFF. CDR3 in DNA: TGTGCCAGCAGCATCCCCGGGGGGCGGGGGCGCACCGGGGAGCTGTTTTTT.

The chain links TRBV6-5 to TRBJ1-3; D is unclear. V lost 0 bases to trimming and J lost 0 bases, with 6 bases between them. The germline V gene encodes CDR1 MNHEY and CDR2 SVGAGI. The length of the CDR3 is 15 residues. The CDR3 DNA reads as TGTGCCAGCAGTTACTCCGGCGGCTCTGGAAACACCATATATTTT. It specifies CASSYSGGSGNTIYF.

This chain links TRBV19 with TRBJ2-1, with D possibly being TRBD1 (5 bases). Trimming stripped 2 bases from V and 6 bases from J, with 20 bases between. Per germline, CDR1 LNHDA and CDR2 SQIVND (reference sequence). The CDR3 contains 17 residues. DNA of the CDR3: TGTGCCAGTAGTATAAGGGGCGGCCACGCCTCTTCCAATGAGCAGTTCTTC. It specifies CASSIRGGHASSNEQFF.

The chain carries TRBV7-3 and TRBJ2-3, with 8 bases that match TRBD1. The germline CDR1 and CDR2 sequences are SGHTA and FQGTGA. The CDR3 is 16 residues long. Unmatched junction bases numbered 7, after V lost 4 bases and J lost 1 base. The CDR3 DNA reads TGTGCCAGCAGCTCCTATCCGGGACAGGGCACAGATACGCAGTATTTT. It translates to CASSSYPGQGTDTQYF.

A single count supports this clone. The chain joins TRBV7-2 to TRBJ2-7, with 10 bases aligning to TRBD1. This CDR3 region has 16 residues. The germline gives CDR1 SGHTA, CDR2 FQGNSA. Trimming cost V 5 bases and J 3 bases; bases outside gene matches: 10. The CDR3 is CASSPPGQGIGYEQYF. In DNA form, the CDR3 reads TGTGCCAGCAGCCCCCCGGGACAGGGGATCGGCTACGAGCAGTACTTC.

In its sample, this clone was seen a few times. V is TRBV6-6 and J is TRBJ2-7; the D gene is possibly TRBD2 (5 bases). Germline CDR1 is MNHNY and CDR2 is SVGAGI (reference sequence). This CDR3 contains 15 residues. Trimming pared 8 bases from V and 0 bases from J, leaving 17 bases between. The CDR3: CASQDSSSFSYEQYF. In DNA form, the CDR3 reads TGTGCCAGCCAGGACTCATCTTCCTTCTCCTACGAGCAGTACTTC.

The CDR3 DNA follows: TGTGCCAGCACCCCCCATGGGGGGCCAATCAATGAGCAGTTCTTC. Translating it yields CASTPHGGPINEQFF. The rearrangement uses TRBV6-5 and TRBJ2-1; tentatively, D is TRBD1 or TRBD2 (6 bases each). Germline lookup yields CDR1 MNHEY and CDR2 SVGAGI. Trimming left V 7 bases short and J 6 bases short, with 19 bases between. This CDR3 has 15 residues.

V gene TRBV6-5 combines with J gene TRBJ1-6; D ambiguous. Germline V gene sequence: CDR1 MNHEY, CDR2 SVGAGI. Trimming cost V 0 bases and J 6 bases, with 9 bases left between them. The CDR3 has 15 residues. CDR3 sequence (DNA): TGTGCCAGCAGTTACTCGGGTCTGAGTAATTCACCCCTCCACTTT. This sequence encodes CASSYSGLSNSPLHF.

This clone was seen only a few times. This chain connects TRBV28 to TRBJ1-2; no reliable D call. The CDR3 consists of 15 residues. Deletions cut 5 bases from V and 5 bases from J, with 18 bases between. The germline CDR1 and CDR2 sequences are MDHEN and SYDVKM. Written as DNA, the CDR3 is TGTGCCAGCAGTCCACGAGGAGGGTTTCTTTATGGCTACACCTTC. Its protein is CASSPRGGFLYGYTF.

The chain combines TRBV7-6 with TRBJ2-1, with a weak D call TRBD1 (5 bases). Deletions cut 0 bases from V and 1 base from J, with 10 bases between. CDR1 is SGHVS, CDR2 FNYEAQ, per germline. This CDR3 is 16 amino acids long. This chain's CDR3 is CASSLAGGASYNEQFF. The CDR3 coding sequence is TGTGCCAGCAGCTTAGCCGGTGGGGCATCCTACAATGAGCAGTTCTTC.

This chain joins TRBV10-3 and TRBJ2-3; no clear D gene. Germline CDR1 reads ENHRY; CDR2 reads SYGVKD. V gave up 0 bases and J gave up 7 bases, with 5 bases separating them. CDR3 length: 12 amino acids. In DNA, the CDR3 is TGTGCCATCAGTGAGTCCCCAAATACGCAGTATTTT. Translating gives CAISESPNTQYF.

The chain links TRBV2 to TRBJ1-1, with 7 bases fitting TRBD1. Losses at the gene ends were 5 bases for V and 1 base for J; bases not matched to a gene: 4. The length of the CDR3 is 14 residues. Germline CDR1 reads SNHLY; CDR2 reads FYNNEI. The CDR3 sequence: CASSIRTGNTEAFF. In DNA, the CDR3 is TGTGCCAGCAGTATTCGGACAGGGAACACTGAAGCTTTCTTT.

This clone was detected only a few times. Here the CDR3 reads CASNKREGVNTEAFF. CDR3 DNA: TGTGCCAGCAACAAAAGGGAGGGGGTGAACACTGAAGCTTTCTTT. The rearrangement joins TRBV6-1 to TRBJ1-1; tentatively, D is TRBD1 (6 bases). The length of the CDR3 is 15 residues. The germline CDR1 and CDR2 sequences are MNHNS and SASEGT. V was cut by 7 bases and J by 0 bases, with 15 bases left in between.

The V and J genes are TRBV19 and TRBJ2-1; TRBD2 agrees at 9 bases. In germline, CDR1 is LNHDA, CDR2 SQIVND (reference sequence). The junction had 14 bases not matched to a gene; V was cut back by 4 bases and J by 7 bases. This CDR3 region has 17 residues. CDR3 region: CASSTQKSGGYSNEQFF. The DNA for the CDR3 is TGTGCCAGTAGTACTCAAAAAAGCGGGGGGTACAGTAATGAGCAGTTCTTC.

The V and J genes are TRBV5-1 and TRBJ1-2; 9 bases fit TRBD1. Losses at the gene ends were 4 bases for V and 8 bases for J; bases not matched to a gene: 6. This CDR3 is built from 13 residues. Looked up from germline, CDR1 is SGHRS and CDR2 is YFSETQ. CDR3 bases: TGCGCCAGCAGCAAGGGACAGGGAGACGGCTACACCTTC. Translated, it gives CASSKGQGDGYTF.

V and J are TRBV6-5 and TRBJ1-5; D gene unclear. This CDR3 region has 15 residues. V gave up 0 bases and J gave up 3 bases, with 9 bases separating them. CDR1 is MNHEY, CDR2 SVGAGI, per germline. Here the CDR3 DNA reads TGTGCCAGCAGTTACTCGAGAAGCAACAATCAGCCCCAGCATTTT. It codes for CASSYSRSNNQPQHF.

The V and J genes are TRBV5-1 and TRBJ2-1; 15 bases line up with TRBD2. This CDR3 comprises 16 residues. Germline CDR1 and CDR2: SGHRS and YFSETQ. Trimming removed 4 bases from V and 10 bases from J; junction bases left unmatched: 9. CDR3 loop: CASSPEGLAGGDEQFF. DNA for the CDR3: TGCGCCAGCAGCCCGGAGGGACTAGCGGGAGGCGACGAGCAGTTCTTC.

This chain joins TRBV5-1 and TRBJ2-3, with D perhaps given as TRBD1 or TRBD2 (5 bases each). CDR3 length equals 11 residues. Germline V gives CDR1 SGHRS, CDR2 YFSETQ. V was cut by 7 bases and J by 5 bases, with 8 bases left in between. This CDR3 reads CASGDRDTQYF. The CDR3 DNA follows: TGCGCCAGCGGGGACCGAGATACGCAGTATTTT.

This clone appeared once. The rearrangement links TRBV18 to TRBJ1-1, with D hard to call. The V and J ends lost 3 bases and 5 bases respectively, with 16 bases between them. The germline V gene encodes CDR1 KGHSH and CDR2 LQKENI. The CDR3 is 15 residues long. DNA for the CDR3: TGTGCCAGCTCACCCCGGGGATCGCTAGGTACTGAAGCTTTCTTT. This encodes CASSPRGSLGTEAFF.

The chain is built from TRBV4-2 and TRBJ2-1; D is possibly TRBD1 or TRBD2 (5 bases each). V lost 4 bases and J lost 5, with 18 bases in between. CDR1 is LGHNA and CDR2 is YNFKEQ in the germline V gene. The CDR3 has 16 amino acids. The CDR3 region has the DNA TGTGCCAGCAGCCCTAACCCCGGACTGGGACACAATGAGCAGTTCTTC. This sequence encodes CASSPNPGLGHNEQFF.

V and J are TRBV6-6 and TRBJ2-5, with D maybe TRBD2 (5 bases). CDR3 length: 13 amino acids. In germline, CDR1 is MNHNY, CDR2 SVGAGI (reference sequence). V was pared by 6 bases and J by 7 bases, with 15 bases between. This CDR3 reads CASSPRGPGTQYF. CDR3 nucleotides: TGTGCCAGCAGCCCTAGAGGGCCTGGGACCCAGTACTTC.

The CDR3 bases are TGTGCCAGCAGCTTTGTGGGTAACTATGGCTACACCTTC. Translating gives CASSFVGNYGYTF. The chain combines TRBV7-9 with TRBJ1-2; no reliable D call. CDR1 is SEHNR and CDR2 is FQNEAQ in the germline V gene (reference sequence). The V end was cut by 3 bases, the J end by 1 base, with 6 bases between. The CDR3 is 13 amino acids.

V is TRBV4-3 and J is TRBJ2-3, with TRBD2 matching 8 bases. This CDR3 spans 14 amino acids. Looked up from germline, CDR1 is LGHNA and CDR2 is YSLEER. J gave up 7 bases and V 3 bases, and 6 bases lay outside the gene matches. Here the CDR3 reads CASSHSGGKNTQYF. DNA of the CDR3: TGCGCCAGCAGCCACAGCGGGGGCAAAAATACGCAGTATTTT.

The chain recombines TRBV7-9 with TRBJ2-1; tentative D call: TRBD2 (5 bases). The CDR3 is 13 amino acids. The germline gives CDR1 SEHNR, CDR2 FQNEAQ (reference sequence). Trimming took off 7 bases at V and 7 bases at J, with 14 bases between the two ends. The CDR3 sequence: CASTLGGGNEQFF. DNA for the CDR3: TGTGCCAGCACCCTAGGAGGAGGTAATGAGCAGTTCTTC.